Listed here is a single T cell receptor beta chain. Its antigen is not known. This entry comes from a study of long-term antiretroviral therapy in people with HIV. The CDR3 spans 15 residues. J was trimmed by 7 bases and V by 2 bases; bases with no gene match: 8. Germline CDR1 MNHNS, CDR2 SASEGT. Notes on the study in general: With ART, diversity went up but was still lower than in transplant donor controls.

At the survey level, the v3.0 immunoSEQ assay was run. Per-sample sequencing targets were about 35,000-50,000 T-cell genomes. Assay used: immunoSEQ multiplex PCR; TCRdb lists only in-frame clones, some missing. This table has some 40,000 clones, around 86% appearing once. This sample comprised unsorted PBMCs, obtained 1 year after starting antiretroviral therapy. This sequence was found in a man younger than 35 with HIV. V and J are TRBV6-1 and TRBJ1-5; 7 nucleotides align to TRBD1. CDR3 sequence reads: CASSEWGRGNQPQHF. CDR3 sequence (DNA): TGTGCCAGCAGTGAATGGGGCAGGGGGAACCAGCCCCAGCATTTT.